The 22 T cell receptor beta chains presented below share a single source sample, sequenced in a study of vaccination and CD4 T cells after COVID-19. The treatment denotes: roughly 10-day PBMC culture with coronavirus spike peptide pools or control peptides (ViraFEST assay). The Oncomine TCR Beta short-read assay generated sequence data from the DNA of cultured CD4+ T cells. TCRdb ran MiXCR on the PCR reads and lists one entry per CDR3 protein. The sample comprises more than 7,500 distinct CDR3 sequences, about three fifths of which are singletons, and roughly a quarter rests with the top ten. Their antigens remain unidentified. Sequencing was performed on CD4+ T cells from blood, cultured in vitro. The source is a human donor who had recovered from COVID-19.

The J gene is TRBJ1-5, the V gene TRBV20-1; no clear D gene. CDR3 length: 14 residues. V shed 5 bases and J shed 4 bases, with 15 bases lying between them. CDR1 and CDR2 (germline): DFQATT, SNEGSKA (reference sequence). CDR3 coding DNA: TGCAGTGCTCCACGGACGGGCTTTAATCAGCCCCAGCATTTT. Its protein is CSAPRTGFNQPQHF.

This chain connects TRBV7-2 to TRBJ2-7; D unclear. The CDR3 covers 14 residues. Trimming took off 5 bases at V and 6 bases at J, with 17 bases between the two ends. CDR1 and CDR2 from the germline V gene are SGHTA and FQGNSA. The CDR3, as DNA: TGTGCCAGCAGCAGGACCCTTGACACCCTCGAGCAGTACTTC. It yields the protein CASSRTLDTLEQYF.

The rearrangement uses TRBV6-1 and TRBJ1-1; a possible D gene is TRBD1 (5 bases). In germline, CDR1 is MNHNS, CDR2 SASEGT. The length of the CDR3 is 14 residues. V lost 6 bases and J lost 1, with 12 bases in between. The CDR3, as DNA: TGTGCCAGCAGAACGGGGGGATGGAACACTGAAGCTTTCTTT. This gives the protein CASRTGGWNTEAFF.

This clonotype has a handful of counts. This chain uses TRBV15 with TRBJ1-1; D is ambiguous. CDR1 is LNHNV, CDR2 YYDKDF, per germline (reference sequence). V was pared by 8 bases and J by 5 bases, with 12 bases between. The CDR3 length is 12 residues. As DNA, the CDR3 is TGTGCCACCCTCCGGGGAAGTACTGAAGCTTTCTTT. Translating gives CATLRGSTEAFF.

The chain has TRBV7-2 and TRBJ2-7; maybe TRBD1 (5 bases). Germline CDR1 SGHTA, CDR2 FQGNSA. The CDR3 covers 13 residues. The V end lost 5 bases, the J end lost 5 bases, and 13 bases lay between the germline ends. DNA for the CDR3: TGTGCCAGCAGCCCCTCAACAGGACACGAGCAGTACTTC. The encoded protein is CASSPSTGHEQYF.

The V gene is TRBV20-1, the J gene TRBJ1-6; possible D gene TRBD1, 6 bases. V was cut by 1 base and J by 5 bases, with 12 bases left in between. The CDR3 loop spans 15 amino acids. From germline, CDR1 is DFQATT and CDR2 SNEGSKA (reference sequence). The CDR3 DNA is TGCAGTGCTAGAGCTCGGACAGACGATAATTCACCCCTCCACTTT. It translates to CSARARTDDNSPLHF.

Note on this clonotype: At one end, the junction sequence differs from germline, possibly due to a read error. The chain combines TRBV7-6 with TRBJ1-2, with 7 bases identical to TRBD1. In germline, CDR1 is SGHVS, CDR2 FNYEAQ. The CDR3 runs 13 residues. The CDR3 nucleotides are TGTGCCAGCAGCTCCCAGACAGGGACCGGCCTTTCCTTC. Amino acid sequence: CASSSQTGTGLSF. The whole variable domain, remainder taken from reference TRBV7-6 and TRBJ1-2, is GAGVSQSPRYKVTKRGQDVALRCDPISGHVSLYWYRQALGQGPEFLTYFNYEAQQDKSGLPNDRFSAERPEGSISTLTIQRTEQRDSAMYRCASSSQTGTGLSFGSGTRLTVV.

The chain couples TRBV7-2 to TRBJ1-1; D gene unclear. The germline V gene has CDR1 SGHTA and CDR2 FQGNSA. This CDR3 region has 13 residues. V lost 3 bases, J lost 0 bases, and 5 bases lay in between. The CDR3 is CASSFGMNTEAFF. The DNA for the CDR3 is TGTGCCAGCAGCTTTGGAATGAACACTGAAGCTTTCTTT. The complete variable domain, with remaining parts taken from reference TRBV7-2 and TRBJ1-1, reads GAGVSQSPSNKVTEKGKDVELRCDPISGHTALYWYRQSLGQGLEFLIYFQGNSAPDKSGLPSDRFSAERTGGSVSTLTIQRTQQEDSAVYLCASSFGMNTEAFFGQGTRLTVV.

The genes are TRBV20-1 and TRBJ2-5; the match to TRBD2 covers 9 bases. The CDR3 covers 15 residues. V was pared by 3 bases and J by 2 bases, with 7 bases of the junction left unmatched. Looked up from germline, CDR1 is DFQATT and CDR2 is SNEGSKA (reference sequence). The CDR3 coding sequence is TGCAGTGCTAGTCGGGCGGGAGGGCGGCAAGAGACCCAGTACTTC. This sequence encodes CSASRAGGRQETQYF.

V is TRBV7-2 and J is TRBJ2-1, with D unresolved. The CDR3 has 12 amino acids. Trimming left V 1 base short and J 12 bases short, with 10 bases between. Germline V gene sequence: CDR1 SGHTA, CDR2 FQGNSA. The CDR3 is CASSLDVVVQFF. The CDR3 DNA is TGTGCCAGCAGCTTAGATGTGGTGGTGCAGTTCTTC.

The table lists this clonotype with a few counts. The chain links TRBV20-1 to TRBJ1-1; D perhaps matches TRBD1 (5 bases). Germline V gene sequence: CDR1 DFQATT, CDR2 SNEGSKA (reference sequence). V lost 6 bases and J lost 5, with 19 bases in between. The CDR3 contains 14 residues. CDR3 sequence: CSAQGRVRATEAFF. CDR3 coding DNA: TGCAGTGCCCAGGGTCGGGTTCGAGCGACTGAAGCTTTCTTT.

The chain has TRBV20-1 and TRBJ2-7; 9 bases are a match to TRBD2. The CDR3 extends over 14 amino acids. The ends lost 5 bases at V and 0 bases at J; junction bases unmatched: 5. Looked up from germline, CDR1 is DFQATT and CDR2 is SNEGSKA (reference sequence). CDR3 DNA sequence: TGCAGTGCTCCGACTAGCGGCAGCTCCTACGAGCAGTACTTC. It specifies CSAPTSGSSYEQYF.

The V and J genes are TRBV7-2 and TRBJ2-5, with 9 bases fitting TRBD2. Germline CDR1 SGHTA, CDR2 FQGNSA. The CDR3 is 16 amino acids. V trimming: 4 bases; J trimming: 1 base; junction bases outside the gene matches: 7. CDR3 sequence reads: CASSSGRLAVQETQYF. CDR3 bases: TGTGCCAGCAGCTCGGGCCGACTAGCGGTCCAAGAGACCCAGTACTTC.

V is TRBV27 and J is TRBJ1-5; D uncertain. Between the trimmed V and J ends, which lost 5 bases and 4 bases, there was a span of 15 bases. CDR3 length equals 15 residues. Germline V CDR1 and CDR2: MNHEY, SMNVEV (reference sequence). Written as DNA, the CDR3 is TGTGCCAGCAGTCCCAATAGGGCGGAGAATCAGCCCCAGCATTTT. Encoded protein: CASSPNRAENQPQHF.

The V call is TRBV25-1, the J call TRBJ2-5; 7 nucleotides line up with TRBD2. Germline V gene lookup returns CDR1 MGHDK and CDR2 SYGVNS. With V trimmed by 5 bases and J by 5 bases, 2 bases remained unmatched. The CDR3 has 12 amino acids. CDR3 in DNA: TGTGCCAGCAGTCCCGGGGGGGAGACCCAGTACTTC. It translates to CASSPGGETQYF. Full variable domain (missing parts from reference TRBV25-1 and TRBJ2-5): EADIYQTPRYLVIGTGKKITLECSQTMGHDKMYWYQQDPGMELHLIHYSYGVNSTEKGDLSSESTVSRIRTEHFPLTLESARPSHTSQYLCASSPGGETQYFGPGTRLLVL.

V and J are TRBV15 and TRBJ1-1, with 7 bases fitting TRBD1. CDR1 is LNHNV and CDR2 is YYDKDF in the germline V gene (reference sequence). The CDR3 covers 14 residues. The J segment lost 6 bases and the V segment lost 2 bases, leaving 6 bases of the junction unmatched. The CDR3 DNA follows: TGTGCCACCAGCAGACAGGGGGAGAGTGCTGAAGCTTTCTTT. Encoded protein: CATSRQGESAEAFF.

The V and J genes are TRBV7-9 and TRBJ2-5; D not resolved. V was trimmed by 5 bases and J by 1 base, leaving 17 bases between them. Per the germline V gene, CDR1 is SEHNR and CDR2 is FQNEAQ (reference sequence). This CDR3 has 16 residues. CDR3 in DNA: TGTGCCAGCAGCCCACACCTTGGGGAAGGCCAAGAGACCCAGTACTTC. It translates to CASSPHLGEGQETQYF.

The chain recombines TRBV28 with TRBJ2-5; D may be TRBD1 (5 bases). The CDR3 sequence is 15 residues long. CDR1 and CDR2 from the germline V gene are MDHEN and SYDVKM. V was shortened by 6 bases and J by 5 bases, with 19 bases between the two germline ends. CDR3 amino acids: CASSIRGRVGETQYF. The DNA of the CDR3 is TGTGCCAGCAGCATTAGAGGCAGGGTTGGTGAGACCCAGTACTTC.

This clonotype was found a few times. V usage is TRBV6-1 and J usage is TRBJ2-5; 13 bases agree with TRBD2. The CDR3 sequence is 15 residues long. Germline-derived CDR1 and CDR2 are MNHNS and SASEGT. J lost 4 bases, V lost 7 bases, and 6 bases had no gene match. CDR3 nucleotides: TGTGCCAGCAAGAGGACTAGCGGGAGTGGAGAGACCCAGTACTTC. Its translation is CASKRTSGSGETQYF.

The chain couples TRBV7-2 to TRBJ1-6; D call uncertain. Germline CDR1 and CDR2: SGHTA and FQGNSA. Trimming cost V 5 bases and J 10 bases, with 18 bases left between them. CDR3 length: 15 amino acids. For the CDR3, the DNA is TGTGCCAGCAGCCCCACCCTGGCAGGCTCCTCACCCCTCCACTTT. As protein: CASSPTLAGSSPLHF.

J is TRBJ2-7 and V is TRBV20-1, with TRBD2 matching over 8 bases. After removal of 3 bases from V and 6 bases from J, the junction contained 4 bases not matched to a gene. The V gene's germline CDR1 is DFQATT and CDR2 SNEGSKA (reference sequence). The CDR3 length is 12 residues. CDR3 loop: CSASGRAREQYF. CDR3 DNA: TGCAGTGCTAGCGGGAGGGCTCGCGAGCAGTACTTC.

The chain uses TRBV20-1 and TRBJ2-1; 10 nucleotides line up with TRBD2. This CDR3 region has 14 residues. Germline values: CDR1 DFQATT, CDR2 SNEGSKA (reference sequence). The V segment lost 2 bases and the J segment 9 bases; nucleotides outside the gene matches: 7. The CDR3 loop is CSARTGTSVFEQFF. DNA for the CDR3: TGCAGTGCTAGAACTGGGACTAGCGTATTTGAGCAGTTCTTC.